This entry is about one T cell receptor beta chain. The data derive from a study of blood T cell repertoires in COVID-19. Study summary: Acute-phase and convalescent COVID-19 samples originated in the United States, Italy and Spain. Nucleic acid was either cDNA or gDNA, and it came from T cells, B-cell-depleted T cells, or PBMCs.

As handled by the study authors: Quantification of nucleated cells was approximated via reference gene primer amplification. Profiled with immunoSEQ multiplex PCR; TCRdb holds only in-frame clones, not every one. The DNA was the basis for D and trimming; V, J and clone size are from that table. This table has roughly 34,000 clones, about 80% appearing once. This CDR3 has 12 amino acids. Trimming pared 3 bases from V and 5 bases from J, leaving 7 bases between. Per germline, CDR1 SNHLY and CDR2 FYNNEI. The sequencing input was peripheral blood. The TCR comes from a woman aged 70-85 years with acute or convalescent COVID-19. The V and J genes are TRBV2 and TRBJ1-2; D unresolved. DNA of the CDR3: TGTGCCAGCAGTGATAACTCATATGGCTACACCTTC. This codes for CASSDNSYGYTF. Supplemented by reference TRBV2 and TRBJ1-2, the full variable domain reads EPEVTQTPSHQVTQMGQEVILRCVPISNHLYFYWYRQILGQKVEFLVSFYNNEISEKSEIFDDQFSVERPDGSNFTLKIRSTKLEDSAMYFCASSDNSYGYTFGSGTRLTVV.